This T cell receptor (beta chain) was obtained from a study of shared clonotypes between healthy human individuals. General study results and limits: Compared with clonotypes that all four donors shared, non-shared clonotypes had lower generation probabilities. At large depth, rarefaction still showed sorted-subset sequencing to be incomplete.

Germline lookup yields CDR1 SNHLY and CDR2 FYNNEI. The CDR3 covers 11 residues. The V and J ends lost 7 bases and 3 bases respectively, with 6 bases between them. All donors were healthy HIV-negative adults lacking recent acute infections or vaccinations. The data were produced by immunoSEQ multiplex PCR, yet TCRdb's version contains in-frame clones alone and is incomplete. The repertoire holds about 300,000 clones, with about 74% as singletons. In this sample, this clone turned up once. As yet, its antigen is unknown. The chain combines TRBV2 with TRBJ2-5, with no clear D. Sequenced: memory CD4+ T cells sorted from blood. Subset indicated: CD45RA-negative fraction. The sequence was collected from a man in his thirties or forties in good health. The CDR3 DNA follows: TGTGCCAGCACCCAAGAAGAGACCCAGTACTTC. It codes for CASTQEETQYF.